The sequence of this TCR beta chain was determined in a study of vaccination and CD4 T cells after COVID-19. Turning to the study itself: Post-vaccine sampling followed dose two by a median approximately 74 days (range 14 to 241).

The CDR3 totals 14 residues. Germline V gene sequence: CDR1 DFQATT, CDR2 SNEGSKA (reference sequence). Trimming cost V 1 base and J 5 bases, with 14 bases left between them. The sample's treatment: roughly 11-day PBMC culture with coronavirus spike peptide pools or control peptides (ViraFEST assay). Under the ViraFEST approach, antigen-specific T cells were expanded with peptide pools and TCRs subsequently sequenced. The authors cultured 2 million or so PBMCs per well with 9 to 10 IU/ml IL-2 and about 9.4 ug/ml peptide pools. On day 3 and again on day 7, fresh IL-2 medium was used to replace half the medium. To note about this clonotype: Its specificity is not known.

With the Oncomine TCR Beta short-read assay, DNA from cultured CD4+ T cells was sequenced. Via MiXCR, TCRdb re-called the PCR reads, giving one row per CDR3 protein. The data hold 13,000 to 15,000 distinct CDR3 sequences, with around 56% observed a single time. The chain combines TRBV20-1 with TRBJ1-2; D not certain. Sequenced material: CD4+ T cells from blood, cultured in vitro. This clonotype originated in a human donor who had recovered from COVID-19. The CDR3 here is CSARVSADNYGYTF. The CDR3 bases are TGCAGTGCTAGAGTATCGGCAGATAATTATGGCTACACCTTC.